This T cell receptor beta chain was captured by sequencing in a study of blood T cell repertoires in COVID-19. As for the study in general: The study drew acute and convalescent COVID-19 samples from the United States, Italy and Spain. The analysed material was cDNA or gDNA that came from T cells, B-cell-depleted T cells, or PBMCs.

Authors' methods: Nucleated cell number was recorded as an estimate derived from reference gene primer amplification. Produced via immunoSEQ multiplex PCR; TCRdb's table is partial and in-frame only. Clonal size and the V and J genes are those of that table, whereas D and trimming came from the DNA. The sample shows about 150,000 clones, 84% of them seen only once. Germline V gene lookup returns CDR1 LGHNA and CDR2 YSLEER. The CDR3 has 16 residues. V gave up 0 bases and J gave up 6 bases; unmatched junction bases: 6. V usage is TRBV4-3 and J usage is TRBJ2-5; TRBD2 matches 11 bases. The TCR was taken from a woman aged 45-59 years with acute or convalescent COVID-19. Sequenced: peripheral blood. DNA for the CDR3: TGCGCCAGCAGCCAAGATACTAGCGGGAGCTGGCAGACCCAGTACTTC. Amino acids: CASSQDTSGSWQTQYF.